This note documents a single TCR beta chain sequence. Its specificity is not known. Only in-frame clones appear in the TCRdb table, and some are missing; sequencing was by immunoSEQ multiplex PCR. This table holds about 28,000 clones, about four fifths found once. The data were taken from a study of lymphopenia after photon versus proton radiotherapy. Overall study results and limits: Proton therapy kept repertoires fairly stable, unlike photons, which gained effector/memory cells.

CDR3 length equals 13 residues. Trimming stripped 4 bases from V and 0 bases from J, with 4 bases between. Germline lookup yields CDR1 SGHRS and CDR2 YFSETQ. The sequence derives from a man in his forties or fifties with gastric cancer. The chain carries TRBV5-1 and TRBJ2-2; unclear D gene. The sequenced sample was peripheral blood, obtained from a patient treated with photon-based radiotherapy. CDR3 nucleotide sequence: TGCGCCAGCAGCGCAGCGAACACCGGGGAGCTGTTTTTT. It yields the protein CASSAANTGELFF. Based on the CDR3 plus reference TRBV5-1 and TRBJ2-2, the full variable domain is KAGVTQTPRYLIKTRGQQVTLSCSPISGHRSVSWYQQTPGQGLQFLFEYFSETQRNKGNFPGRFSGRQFSNSRSEMNVSTLELGDSALYLCASSAANTGELFFGEGSRLTVL.